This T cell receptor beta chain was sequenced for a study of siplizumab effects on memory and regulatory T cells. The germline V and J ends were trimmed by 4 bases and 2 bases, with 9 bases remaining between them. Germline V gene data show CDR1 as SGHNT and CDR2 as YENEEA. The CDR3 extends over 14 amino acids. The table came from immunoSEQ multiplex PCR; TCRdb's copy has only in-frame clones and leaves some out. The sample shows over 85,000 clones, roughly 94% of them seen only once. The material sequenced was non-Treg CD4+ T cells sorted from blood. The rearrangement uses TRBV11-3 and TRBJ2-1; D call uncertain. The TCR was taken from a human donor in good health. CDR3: CASSSGGPYNEQFF. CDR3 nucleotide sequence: TGTGCCAGCAGCTCCGGCGGTCCCTACAATGAGCAGTTCTTC.